This TCR beta chain originates from a study of shared clonotypes between healthy human individuals. Findings and limits, study-wide: Clonotypes not shared had lower generation probabilities than those common to all four donors.

Clones were read by immunoSEQ multiplex PCR, and TCRdb kept only the in-frame ones, dropping some. Among 2.3 million or so clones listed, 93% were seen once. The donor population consisted of healthy HIV-negative adults with no recent acute infections or vaccinations. Every one of the donors was a Caucasian adult that lived in Nashville, Tennessee. Comments on this clone: The antigen is not known.

The clonotype originates from a man younger than 30 in good health. Some clones in this sample may be carry-over from other donors' samples. The sequenced sample consisted of naive CD4+ T cells from PBMCs. Stated subset: CD45RA+ positively selected.

The CDR3 DNA is TGTGCCAGCAGTTTAACACGTCGGACTTACACCGGGGAGCTGTTTTTT. As protein: CASSLTRRTYTGELFF. J is TRBJ2-2 and V is TRBV28, with D maybe TRBD2 (5 bases). Germline lookup yields CDR1 MDHEN and CDR2 SYDVKM. The CDR3 runs to 16 residues. Trimming removed 2 bases at V and 3 bases at J, with 13 bases between.